Below are 21 T cell receptor beta chains sequenced from a single sample in a study of shared clonotypes between healthy human individuals. Generated by immunoSEQ multiplex PCR, the TCRdb table keeps only in-frame clones and is missing some. Among about 2.4 million clones listed, 80% to 95% were seen once. The sample comprised naive CD4+ T cells from PBMCs. The sample's subset: CD45RA+ positively selected. The receptor set was obtained from a man younger than 30 in good health. Some clones in this sample may be carry-over from other donors' samples.

V gene TRBV5-1 combines with J gene TRBJ2-5; 7 nucleotides agree with TRBD2. The tail of the sequence fits TRBJ2-7 better, so the J call may be wrong. CDR1 is SGHRS and CDR2 is YFSETQ in the germline V gene. This CDR3 comprises 16 residues. As DNA, the CDR3 is TGCGCCAGCAGCCCGGCGAGCGGGGCCTATACCTACGAGCAGTACTTC. Protein product: CASSPASGAYTYEQYF.

This chain uses TRBV6-1 with TRBJ1-5, with no clear D. With 5 bases removed from V and 10 bases from J, the gap between germline ends came to 15 bases. CDR1 is MNHNS and CDR2 is SASEGT in the germline V gene. The CDR3 covers 13 residues. CDR3 sequence (DNA): TGTGCCAGCAGTTCCCGTCTCGTCCTTCCCCAGCATTTT. Translating it yields CASSSRLVLPQHF.

The genes are TRBV2 and TRBJ2-1, with D possibly being TRBD1 (6 bases). Trimming removed 6 bases at V and 6 bases at J, with 12 bases between. CDR1 and CDR2 from the germline V gene are SNHLY and FYNNEI. The CDR3 spans 13 residues. The CDR3, as DNA: TGTGCCAGCAGACAGGGCCCCCCCAATGAGCAGTTCTTC. This codes for CASRQGPPNEQFF.

As to this clone: Other DNA sequences within the sample encode an identical CDR3. The rearrangement joins TRBV18 to TRBJ2-2; D is possibly TRBD1 (6 bases). Germline V gene lookup returns CDR1 KGHSH and CDR2 LQKENI. The ends were cut back, 2 bases at V and 6 bases at J, with 7 bases in the middle. CDR3 length equals 13 residues. CDR3 bases: TGTGCCAGCTCACCAACAGGGCCCGGGGAGCTGTTTTTT. This sequence encodes CASSPTGPGELFF.

The chain carries TRBV30 and TRBJ1-1; D unresolved. CDR3 length: 14 residues. Trimming pared 1 base from V and 4 bases from J, leaving 13 bases between. The germline V gene has CDR1 GTSNPN and CDR2 SVGIG (reference sequence). CDR3 sequence: CAWSASQTLTEAFF. The CDR3 DNA follows: TGTGCCTGGAGTGCGTCTCAGACCCTCACTGAAGCTTTCTTT.

The V gene is TRBV14, the J gene TRBJ2-5; unclear D gene. Deletions cut 2 bases from V and 0 bases from J, with 10 bases between. CDR3 length equals 15 residues. CDR1 is SGHDN, CDR2 FVKESK, per germline. For the CDR3, the DNA is TGTGCCAGCAGCCAACAACAGTGGTACCAAGAGACCCAGTACTTC. This encodes CASSQQQWYQETQYF.

CDR3 amino acids: CAWGMRSEGGELFF. The DNA of the CDR3 is TGTGCCTGGGGTATGAGGTCGGAAGGTGGGGAGCTGTTTTTT. This chain joins TRBV30 and TRBJ2-2; no reliable D call. This CDR3 has 14 amino acids. CDR1 and CDR2 (germline): GTSNPN, SVGIG (reference sequence). V lost 5 bases and J 8 bases, leaving 18 bases between the germline ends.

As to this clone: Other nucleotide sequences from this sample produce the same CDR3. This chain uses TRBV7-9 with TRBJ1-2, with a possible D match to TRBD1 (5 bases). CDR3 length: 14 amino acids. The V end was cut by 5 bases, the J end by 1 base, with 11 bases between. CDR1 and CDR2 (germline): SEHNR, FQNEAQ (reference sequence). The CDR3 here is CASSPTGYNYGYTF. CDR3 sequence (DNA): TGTGCCAGCAGCCCTACAGGTTATAACTATGGCTACACCTTC.

The chain recombines TRBV2 with TRBJ2-5; D not resolved. Germline-derived CDR1 and CDR2 are SNHLY and FYNNEI. This CDR3 region has 13 residues. Trimming took off 6 bases at V and 6 bases at J, with 14 bases between the two ends. The chain's CDR3 is CASSPDGAQTQYF. In DNA, the CDR3 is TGTGCCAGCAGCCCAGATGGCGCGCAGACCCAGTACTTC.

The chain links TRBV2 to TRBJ2-5, with 9 bases aligning to TRBD2. Germline CDR1 is SNHLY and CDR2 is FYNNEI. The junction had 7 bases not matched to a gene; V was cut back by 5 bases and J by 3 bases. The CDR3 totals 15 residues. The DNA for the CDR3 is TGTGCCAGCAGTCCCCCTGCGGGAGGGAAAGAGACCCAGTACTTC. It codes for CASSPPAGGKETQYF.

This sequence joins TRBV11-2 and TRBJ2-7, with 7 bases matching TRBD1. The V segment lost 5 bases and the J segment 3 bases; nucleotides outside the gene matches: 7. The V gene's germline CDR1 is SGHAT and CDR2 FQNNGV. CDR3 length equals 14 residues. The CDR3 sequence: CASSIQGTYYEQYF. The CDR3 coding sequence is TGTGCCAGCAGCATACAGGGGACCTACTACGAGCAGTACTTC.

V usage is TRBV2 and J usage is TRBJ1-2; D perhaps matches TRBD1 (5 bases). Germline V gene lookup returns CDR1 SNHLY and CDR2 FYNNEI. V was shortened by 6 bases and J by 2 bases, with 10 bases between the two germline ends. This CDR3 is 13 amino acids long. CDR3 nucleotides: TGTGCCAGCAGACAAGCAGGGAACTATGGCTACACCTTC. Translating gives CASRQAGNYGYTF.

The V gene is TRBV11-2, the J gene TRBJ2-3, with TRBD2 identical over 8 bases. Germline lookup yields CDR1 SGHAT and CDR2 FQNNGV. The trim removed 1 base at V and 2 bases at J, leaving 8 bases unmatched. The CDR3 length is 17 residues. Here the CDR3 reads CASSLVGAGGPTDTQYF. CDR3 DNA: TGTGCCAGCAGCTTAGTCGGGGCGGGAGGCCCCACAGATACGCAGTATTTT.

The chain combines TRBV14 with TRBJ1-1; TRBD1 matches 7 bases. Losses at the gene ends were 5 bases for V and 4 bases for J; bases not matched to a gene: 10. This CDR3 contains 15 residues. The germline CDR1 and CDR2 sequences are SGHDN and FVKESK. The CDR3 DNA reads TGTGCCAGCAGCTCGTACAGGGGTAGGTCCACTGAAGCTTTCTTT. Its translation is CASSSYRGRSTEAFF.

The J gene is TRBJ1-1, the V gene TRBV7-2, with no clear D. This CDR3 comprises 16 residues. The germline CDR1 and CDR2 sequences are SGHTA and FQGNSA. Trimming stripped 2 bases from V and 0 bases from J, with 13 bases between. CDR3 nucleotides: TGTGCCAGCAGCTTATACCGAAGAGGAATGAACACTGAAGCTTTCTTT. Translated, it gives CASSLYRRGMNTEAFF.

The CDR3 loop is CASSPGGQTYNEQFF. CDR3 DNA: TGTGCCAGCAGCCCTGGGGGACAAACCTACAATGAGCAGTTCTTC. The chain uses TRBV11-3 and TRBJ2-1, with D possibly TRBD1 on 6 matching bases. The V end was cut by 5 bases, the J end by 2 bases, with 13 bases between. The CDR3 contains 15 residues. CDR1 and CDR2 (germline): SGHNT, YENEEA.

Details on this clone: Distinct nucleotide sequences in the sample also encode this CDR3. The chain employs TRBV9 and TRBJ1-3; unclear D gene. The V end was cut by 4 bases, the J end by 4 bases, with 3 bases between. Germline V gives CDR1 SGDLS, CDR2 YYNGEE. CDR3 length: 11 residues. The CDR3 spells CASSPGNTIYF. As DNA, the CDR3 is TGTGCCAGCAGCCCGGGAAACACCATATATTTT.

This sequence joins TRBV27 and TRBJ1-2; D is unresolved. Trimming took off 3 bases at V and 2 bases at J, with 13 bases between the two ends. Germline CDR1 is MNHEY and CDR2 is SMNVEV (reference sequence). The CDR3 extends over 15 amino acids. CDR3 loop: CASSFADEINYGYTF. In nucleotides, the CDR3 is TGTGCCAGCAGTTTTGCCGACGAAATAAACTATGGCTACACCTTC.

Worth noting for this clone: Compared with germline, one end of the junction differs, possibly owing to a read error. The rearrangement joins TRBV15 to TRBJ2-1, with 11 bases matching TRBD1. CDR1 is LNHNV and CDR2 is YYDKDF in the germline V gene (reference sequence). CDR3 size: 15 residues. CDR3 residues: CATSRDFGTGGVPLF. DNA for the CDR3: TGTGCCACCAGCAGAGATTTTGGGACAGGGGGGGTACCGCTCTTC.

The rearrangement links TRBV5-5 to TRBJ1-2; D is uncertain. V was trimmed by 0 bases and J by 2 bases, leaving 26 bases between them. From germline, CDR1 is SGHKS and CDR2 YYEKEE (reference sequence). The CDR3 consists of 20 residues. The CDR3 coding sequence is TGTGCCAGCAGCTTGGGGAGGTGGCCGCGAAACTCCAGCTTCAACTATGGCTACACCTTC. Its translation: CASSLGRWPRNSSFNYGYTF.

The chain couples TRBV4-3 to TRBJ2-1; D call uncertain. Germline V gives CDR1 LGHNA, CDR2 YSLEER. This CDR3 has 16 amino acids. The ends were cut back, 4 bases at V and 5 bases at J, with 18 bases in the middle. The CDR3 loop is CASSPLGRQGHNEQFF. CDR3 bases: TGCGCCAGCAGCCCCCTCGGCAGGCAAGGACACAATGAGCAGTTCTTC.